The clone carrying this T cell receptor (beta chain) was picked up a small number of times. Its antigen is unknown. The data belong to a study of blood T cells in healthy people across ages. Study-level findings and limits: What prevented conclusive comparison of naive and antigen-experienced cells was that PBMCs were unsorted. Higher diversity, along with more naive CD4+ cells, distinguished long-lived donors from aged donors.

A second about 7 to 12 cycle PCR used barcoded and J-beta primers. TCRdb analysed the 5' RACE reads with MiXCR anew, one entry per CDR3 protein. Of 1.5 million to 1.8 million distinct CDR3 sequences in the sample, 35% to 45% were seen once. This CDR3 region has 15 residues. Germline CDR1 reads SGHAT; CDR2 reads FQNNGV. V shed 2 bases and J shed 5 bases, with 13 bases lying between them. Healthy Caucasian individuals from Russia aged about 6 to 95 were enrolled as donors. Per-sample PBMC isolation yielded at least 6.5 million cells. Sequencing was done on a sample of blood. This TCR derives from a woman younger than 30 in good health. The V gene is TRBV11-2, the J gene TRBJ2-1, with a tentative D call TRBD2 (5 bases). The CDR3 spells CASSLKRSANNEQFF. The CDR3 bases are TGTGCCAGCAGCTTAAAGCGGAGTGCTAACAATGAGCAGTTCTTC. The whole variable domain, filled in from reference TRBV11-2 and TRBJ2-1, reads EAGVAQSPRYKIIEKRQSVAFWCNPISGHATLYWYQQILGQGPKLLIQFQNNGVVDDSQLPKDRFSAERLKGVDSTLKIQPAKLEDSAVYLCASSLKRSANNEQFFGPGTRLTVL.